This TCR beta chain was recorded in a study of neoadjuvant anti-PD-1 for oral cavity cancer. Here immunoSEQ multiplex PCR was the method, and the copy in TCRdb shows in-frame clones only, minus some. Of tens of thousands of clones listed, 84% are singletons. Germline values: CDR1 MNHEY, CDR2 SMNVEV (reference sequence). This CDR3 contains 12 residues. V was shortened by 3 bases and J by 14 bases, with 16 bases between the two germline ends. Whole-study results and caveats: TCR analyses covered only a few patients per response group. Treg/Th17 ratio rose with pretreatment blood and fell with post-treatment tumor TCRbeta clonality.

This clone was found once. No antigen is known for it. Patients had newly diagnosed, untreated stage II-IVA oral cavity squamous cell carcinoma. This sequence originates from a person aged 40 to 85 with oral cavity squamous cell carcinoma. V is TRBV27 and J is TRBJ2-5, with D perhaps matching TRBD2 (5 bases). The sequencing here drew on PBMCs, taken before nivolumab (anti-PD-1) treatment. In nucleotides, the CDR3 is TGTGCCAGCAGTTTCCTGCCCGGGGAGTATTACTTC. This gives the protein CASSFLPGEYYF.